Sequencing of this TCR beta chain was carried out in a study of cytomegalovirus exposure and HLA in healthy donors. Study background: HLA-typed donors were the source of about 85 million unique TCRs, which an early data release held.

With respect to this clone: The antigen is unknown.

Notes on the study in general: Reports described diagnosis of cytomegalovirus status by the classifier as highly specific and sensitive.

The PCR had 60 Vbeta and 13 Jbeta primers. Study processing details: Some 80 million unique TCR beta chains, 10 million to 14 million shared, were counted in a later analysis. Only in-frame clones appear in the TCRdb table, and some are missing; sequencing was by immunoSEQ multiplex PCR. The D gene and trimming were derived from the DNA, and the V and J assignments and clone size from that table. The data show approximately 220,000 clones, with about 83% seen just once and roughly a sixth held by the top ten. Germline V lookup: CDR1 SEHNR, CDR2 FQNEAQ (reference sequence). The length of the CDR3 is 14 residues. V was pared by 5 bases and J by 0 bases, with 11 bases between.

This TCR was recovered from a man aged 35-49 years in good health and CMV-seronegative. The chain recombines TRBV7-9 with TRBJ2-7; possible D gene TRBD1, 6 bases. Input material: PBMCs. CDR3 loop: CASSATGSSYEQYF. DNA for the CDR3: TGTGCCAGCAGCGCCACAGGGAGCTCCTACGAGCAGTACTTC.